A single sample gave rise to the 20 T cell receptor beta chains below, sequenced in a study of identical twins. TCRdb reprocessed the 5' RACE reads with MiXCR, giving one entry per CDR3 protein. The repertoire holds roughly 1.6 million distinct CDR3 sequences, with 32% as singletons. Material: cord blood. The receptors shown here come from a newborn girl in good health.

This clonotype was counted between two and nine times. The J gene is TRBJ2-7, the V gene TRBV20-1; no definite D call. Between the trimmed V and J ends, which lost 3 bases and 2 bases, there was a span of 11 bases. Germline CDR1 reads DFQATT; CDR2 reads SNEGSKA (reference sequence). The CDR3 totals 13 residues. In nucleotides, the CDR3 is TGCAGTGCTAGGGACCCGCGAGCCTACGAGCAGTACTTC. The encoded protein is CSARDPRAYEQYF.

The chain uses TRBV5-1 and TRBJ1-5; TRBD1 matches at 9 bases. From germline, CDR1 is SGHRS and CDR2 YFSETQ. CDR3 length equals 18 residues. J was trimmed by 0 bases and V by 4 bases; bases with no gene match: 11. The CDR3 coding sequence is TGCGCCAGCAGCCCTACGCCCGGGACAGGGTATAGCAATCAGCCCCAGCATTTT. Translating gives CASSPTPGTGYSNQPQHF.

This clonotype was detected a few times. This chain connects TRBV7-4 to TRBJ2-1; 7 nucleotides agree with TRBD1. The germline V gene has CDR1 SGHVT and CDR2 SQSDAQ. Unmatched junction bases numbered 4, after V lost 2 bases and J lost 15 bases. The CDR3 extends over 11 amino acids. The CDR3 DNA is TGTGCCAGCAGCTTATGGGGACAGCGGTTCTTC. This translates into CASSLWGQRFF.

A note on this clonotype: A clone one base away is much larger, so this may be a read error. The V gene is TRBV11-2, the J gene TRBJ2-1, with D perhaps matching TRBD1 (5 bases). Germline V lookup: CDR1 SGHAT, CDR2 FQNNGV. The V and J ends lost 5 bases and 10 bases respectively, with 15 bases between them. CDR3 length: 13 residues. DNA of the CDR3: TGTGCCAGCAGCCCTCAGGGTCCCTACGAGCAGTTCTTC. Amino acids: CASSPQGPYEQFF.

The rearrangement links TRBV15 to TRBJ2-1; 8 bases align to TRBD2. There are 15 residues in the CDR3. Germline CDR1 is LNHNV and CDR2 is YYDKDF (reference sequence). With V trimmed by 5 bases and J by 0 bases, 3 bases remained unmatched. DNA for the CDR3: TGTGCCACCAGCCTAACTAGCGGCTCCTACAATGAGCAGTTCTTC. It encodes CATSLTSGSYNEQFF.

This clonotype was seen only a few times. The CDR3 sequence is CASSEWGRGSTDTQYF. DNA for the CDR3: TGTGCCAGCAGTGAATGGGGCAGGGGGTCCACAGATACGCAGTATTTT. The gene calls are TRBV25-1 and TRBJ2-3, with TRBD1 identical over 7 bases. Germline V CDR1 and CDR2: MGHDK, SYGVNS. After removal of 1 base from V and 2 bases from J, the junction contained 6 bases not matched to a gene. The CDR3 loop spans 16 amino acids.

The table lists this clonotype with a few counts. The chain uses TRBV20-1 and TRBJ1-2; 7 bases are shared with TRBD1. The CDR3 loop spans 13 amino acids. V was clipped by 1 base and J by 4 bases; unmatched bases: 3. Looked up from germline, CDR1 is DFQATT and CDR2 is SNEGSKA (reference sequence). The CDR3 DNA reads TGCAGTGCTAGAGCGACAGGGTCCTATGGCTACACCTTC. Encoded protein: CSARATGSYGYTF.

This clonotype was recorded a few times. This chain connects TRBV2 to TRBJ2-1; 11 bases line up with TRBD1. Trimming took 4 bases from V and 5 from J; bases not matched to a gene: 1. The CDR3 spans 14 residues. The germline V gene has CDR1 SNHLY and CDR2 FYNNEI. CDR3: CASSGGQGDNEQFF. The CDR3 region has the DNA TGTGCCAGCAGTGGGGGACAGGGGGACAATGAGCAGTTCTTC.

This clonotype was picked up a small number of times. This rearrangement joins TRBV6-6 to TRBJ2-1; TRBD2 agrees at 16 bases. The V gene's germline CDR1 is MNHNY and CDR2 SVGAGI (reference sequence). The CDR3 is made up of 17 amino acids. V lost 5 bases and J lost 8; bases outside the gene matches: 9. CDR3 residues: CASSHGTSGGALYEQFF. DNA of the CDR3: TGTGCCAGCAGTCACGGGACTAGCGGGGGGGCCCTCTATGAGCAGTTCTTC.

The chain joins TRBV19 to TRBJ1-5; D unclear. Germline assignment: CDR1 LNHDA and CDR2 SQIVND (reference sequence). V gave up 3 bases and J gave up 4 bases, with 13 bases separating them. The CDR3 loop spans 15 amino acids. CDR3 protein: CASSIMTNPNQPQHF. Here the CDR3 DNA reads TGTGCCAGTAGTATTATGACAAATCCGAATCAGCCCCAGCATTTT.

In the case of this clonotype: A much larger clone differs from this one at a single base, so this may be a read error. This sequence joins TRBV2 and TRBJ1-2; 7 bases match TRBD1. The CDR3 has 13 amino acids. Germline assignment: CDR1 SNHLY and CDR2 FYNNEI. The CDR3 region is CASSEDRVYGYTF. CDR3 DNA: TGTGCCAGCAGCGAAGACAGGGTCTATGGCTACACCTTC.

This clonotype was detected only a few times. Here the CDR3 reads CATSGLASGTYNEQFF. In DNA form, the CDR3 reads TGTGCCACCAGCGGACTAGCAAGCGGGACCTACAATGAGCAGTTCTTC. The rearrangement joins TRBV15 to TRBJ2-1, with 8 bases identical to TRBD2. Germline CDR1 LNHNV, CDR2 YYDKDF (reference sequence). CDR3 length: 16 amino acids. The junction had 8 bases not matched to a gene; V was cut back by 5 bases and J by 2 bases.

The gene calls are TRBV20-1 and TRBJ2-7; D might be TRBD1 or TRBD2, each matching 6 bases. The CDR3 is made up of 14 amino acids. The germline V gene has CDR1 DFQATT and CDR2 SNEGSKA (reference sequence). Trimming took off 3 bases at V and 0 bases at J, with 12 bases between the two ends. Here the CDR3 DNA reads TGCAGTGCTAGTTCCGGGGGCTACTCCTACGAGCAGTACTTC. It yields the protein CSASSGGYSYEQYF.

This clonotype was observed a few times. The chain is built from TRBV21-1 and TRBJ2-1; the table assigns TRBD1, which was not confirmed against the DNA. TRBV21-1 is a listed pseudogene. The CDR3 contains 18 residues. The DNA of the CDR3 is TGTGCCAGCAGCAAAGGGGGGCGAGCGGGGGCCACCTACAATGAGCAGTTCTTC. Its protein product is CASSKGGRAGATYNEQFF.

In regard to this clonotype: At one end, the junction sequence differs from germline, possibly due to a read error. This rearrangement joins TRBV10-3 to TRBJ1-5; 8 nucleotides match TRBD1. CDR1 is ENHRY and CDR2 is SYGVKD in the germline V gene. The CDR3 is made up of 13 amino acids. The CDR3 is CASAGTGNLPQHF. CDR3 nucleotides: TGTGCCTCGGCCGGGACAGGCAATCTGCCCCAGCATTTT.

The genes are TRBV20-1 and TRBJ2-1; either TRBD1 or TRBD2 may fit D (5 bases each). The CDR3 totals 15 residues. CDR1 and CDR2 from the germline V gene are DFQATT and SNEGSKA (reference sequence). Trimming took 2 bases from V and 2 from J, leaving 13 bases between them. Written as DNA, the CDR3 is TGCAGTGCTAGATCCACAGGTAGCGCCTACAATGAGCAGTTCTTC. This translates into CSARSTGSAYNEQFF.

The CDR3 region is CASTILAGAGHEQFF. The CDR3 nucleotides read TGCGCCAGCACCATACTAGCGGGAGCAGGGCATGAGCAGTTCTTC. The V call is TRBV5-1, the J call TRBJ2-1; TRBD2 matches 11 bases. The trim removed 6 bases at V and 8 bases at J, leaving 10 bases unmatched. Germline V lookup: CDR1 SGHRS, CDR2 YFSETQ. The CDR3 extends over 15 amino acids.

The chain links TRBV7-9 to TRBJ2-2, with unresolved D. This CDR3 comprises 14 residues. Germline CDR1 is SEHNR and CDR2 is FQNEAQ (reference sequence). V lost 5 bases, J lost 8 bases, and 15 bases lay in between. CDR3 protein: CASSPPIPEGELFF. CDR3 in DNA: TGTGCCAGCAGCCCCCCCATTCCCGAGGGGGAGCTGTTTTTT.

The CDR3 nucleotides are TGCAGTGCTTTCTCAGCGGGAGTCAATGAGCAGTTCTTC. Its protein product is CSAFSAGVNEQFF. This chain uses TRBV20-1 with TRBJ2-1; 8 bases align to TRBD2. Trimming at V came to 5 bases and at J to 6 bases, leaving 6 bases not matched to a gene. Germline CDR1 is DFQATT and CDR2 is SNEGSKA (reference sequence). This CDR3 comprises 13 residues.

The chain recombines TRBV19 with TRBJ1-5; D gene unclear. Germline CDR1 is LNHDA and CDR2 is SQIVND (reference sequence). V gave up 1 base and J gave up 4 bases, with 8 bases separating them. The CDR3 contains 14 residues. The CDR3 region is CASSIAGGNQPQHF. The CDR3 nucleotides are TGTGCCAGTAGTATAGCGGGCGGAAATCAGCCCCAGCATTTT.